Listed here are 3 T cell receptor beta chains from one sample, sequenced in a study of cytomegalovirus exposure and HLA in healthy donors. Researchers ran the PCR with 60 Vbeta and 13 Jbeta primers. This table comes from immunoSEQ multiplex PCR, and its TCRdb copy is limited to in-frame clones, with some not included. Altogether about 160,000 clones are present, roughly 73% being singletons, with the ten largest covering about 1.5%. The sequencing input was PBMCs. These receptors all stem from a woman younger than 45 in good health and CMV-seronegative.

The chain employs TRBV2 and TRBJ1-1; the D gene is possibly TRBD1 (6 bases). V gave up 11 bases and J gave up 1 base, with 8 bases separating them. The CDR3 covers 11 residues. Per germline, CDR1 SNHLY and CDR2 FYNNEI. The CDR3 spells CAGQQNTEAFF. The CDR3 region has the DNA TGTGCCGGACAGCAGAACACTGAAGCTTTCTTT.

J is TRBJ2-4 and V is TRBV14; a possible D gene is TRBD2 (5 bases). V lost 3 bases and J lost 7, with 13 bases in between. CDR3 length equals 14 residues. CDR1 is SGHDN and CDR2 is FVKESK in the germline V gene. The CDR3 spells CASSQAAGRNIQYF. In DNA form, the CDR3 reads TGTGCCAGCAGCCAGGCCGCGGGTCGGAACATTCAGTACTTC.

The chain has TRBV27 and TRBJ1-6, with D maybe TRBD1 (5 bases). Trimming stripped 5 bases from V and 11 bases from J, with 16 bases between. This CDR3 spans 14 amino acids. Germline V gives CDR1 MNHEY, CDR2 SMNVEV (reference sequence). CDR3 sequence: CASSLEKGVPPLHF. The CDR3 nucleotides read TGTGCCAGCAGTCTGGAAAAAGGGGTGCCACCCCTCCACTTT.